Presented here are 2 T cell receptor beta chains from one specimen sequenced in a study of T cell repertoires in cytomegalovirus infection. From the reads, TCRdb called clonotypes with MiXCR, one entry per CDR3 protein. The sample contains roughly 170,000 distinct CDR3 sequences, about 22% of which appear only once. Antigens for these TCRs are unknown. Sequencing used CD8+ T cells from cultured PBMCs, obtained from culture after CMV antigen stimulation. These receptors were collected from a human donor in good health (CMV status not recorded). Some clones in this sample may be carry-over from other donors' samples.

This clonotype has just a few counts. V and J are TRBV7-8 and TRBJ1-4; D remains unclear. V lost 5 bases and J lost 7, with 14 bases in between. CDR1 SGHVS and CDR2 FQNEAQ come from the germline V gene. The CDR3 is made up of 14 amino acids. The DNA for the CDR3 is TGTGCCAGCAGCCACCCTATTATAGGTGAAAAACTGTTTTTT. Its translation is CASSHPIIGEKLFF. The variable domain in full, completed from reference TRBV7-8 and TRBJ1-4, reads GAGVSQSPRYKVAKRGQDVALRCDPISGHVSLFWYQQALGQGPEFLTYFQNEAQLDKSGLPSDRFFAERPEGSVSTLKIQRTQQEDSAVYLCASSHPIIGEKLFFGSGTQLSVL.

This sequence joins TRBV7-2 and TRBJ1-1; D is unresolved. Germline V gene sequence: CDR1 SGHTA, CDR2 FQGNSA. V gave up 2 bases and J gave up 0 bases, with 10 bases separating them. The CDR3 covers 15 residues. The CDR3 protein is CASSLRSRLNTEAFF. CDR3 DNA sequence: TGTGCCAGCAGCTTAAGGAGCCGTTTGAACACTGAAGCTTTCTTT.